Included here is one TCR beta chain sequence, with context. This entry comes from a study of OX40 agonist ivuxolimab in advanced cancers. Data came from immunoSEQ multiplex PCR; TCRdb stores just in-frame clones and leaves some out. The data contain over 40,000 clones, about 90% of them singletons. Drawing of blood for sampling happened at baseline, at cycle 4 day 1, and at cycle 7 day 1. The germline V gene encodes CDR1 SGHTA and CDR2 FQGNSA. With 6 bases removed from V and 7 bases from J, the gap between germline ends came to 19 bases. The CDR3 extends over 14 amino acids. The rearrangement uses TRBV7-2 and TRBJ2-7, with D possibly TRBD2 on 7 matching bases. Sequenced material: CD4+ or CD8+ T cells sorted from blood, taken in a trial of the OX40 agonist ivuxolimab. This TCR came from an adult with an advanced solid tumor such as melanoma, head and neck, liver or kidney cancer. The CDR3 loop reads CASRGGGLSFEQYF. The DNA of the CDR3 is TGTGCCAGCAGAGGGGGGGGCCTTTCATTTGAGCAGTACTTC. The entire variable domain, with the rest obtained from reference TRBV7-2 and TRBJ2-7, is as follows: GAGVSQSPSNKVTEKGKDVELRCDPISGHTALYWYRQSLGQGLEFLIYFQGNSAPDKSGLPSDRFSAERTGGSVSTLTIQRTQQEDSAVYLCASRGGGLSFEQYFGPGTRLTVT.